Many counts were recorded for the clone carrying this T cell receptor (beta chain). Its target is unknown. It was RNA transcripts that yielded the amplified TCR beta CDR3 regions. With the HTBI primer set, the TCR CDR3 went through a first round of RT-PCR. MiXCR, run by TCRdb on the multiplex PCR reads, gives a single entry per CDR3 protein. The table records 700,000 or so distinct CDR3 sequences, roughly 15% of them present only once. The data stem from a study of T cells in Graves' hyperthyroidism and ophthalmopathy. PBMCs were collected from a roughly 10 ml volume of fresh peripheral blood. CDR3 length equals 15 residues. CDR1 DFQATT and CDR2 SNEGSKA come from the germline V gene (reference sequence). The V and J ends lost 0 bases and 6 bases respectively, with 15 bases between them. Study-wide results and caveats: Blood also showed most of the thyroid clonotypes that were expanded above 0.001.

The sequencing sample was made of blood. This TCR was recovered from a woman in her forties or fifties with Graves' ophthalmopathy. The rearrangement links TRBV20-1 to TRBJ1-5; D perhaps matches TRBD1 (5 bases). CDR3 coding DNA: TGCAGTGCTAGAGATCAGGGAAGGATTGGTCAGCCCCAGCATTTT. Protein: CSARDQGRIGQPQHF.